This T cell receptor beta chain originates from a study of T cell clones after liver transplantation. On the study more broadly: A pre-transplant mixed lymphocyte reaction with TCRbeta sequencing defined graft-donor-reactive clones followed in post-transplant blood. Third-party-reactive TCRbeta sequences from pre-transplant mixed lymphocyte reactions served as antigen-independent comparators. Without induction therapy, subjects received standard immunosuppression until 12-24 months post-transplant.

On this clone itself: Its antigen is unknown.

TCRdb's copy holds only in-frame clones and misses some; the assay was immunoSEQ multiplex PCR. Of 65,000 to 80,000 clones detected, 80% appear once; the ten largest clones hold approximately 0.6%. The CDR3 totals 14 residues. With V trimmed by 6 bases and J by 14 bases, 14 bases remained unmatched. Germline-derived CDR1 and CDR2 are MNHEY and SMNVEV (reference sequence). Findings of the study overall: A larger donor-reactive than third-party decline suggested partial antigen-specific deletion.

The chain carries TRBV27 and TRBJ1-5; 9 positions agree with TRBD1. Sequencing used CD4+ T cells from blood, obtained before liver transplant. The sequence was obtained from a human donor who received a liver transplant. The CDR3 DNA reads as TGTGCCAGCAGCAGGACAGGGGCCCAGGGGTGGGAGCATTTT. Translated, it gives CASSRTGAQGWEHF.